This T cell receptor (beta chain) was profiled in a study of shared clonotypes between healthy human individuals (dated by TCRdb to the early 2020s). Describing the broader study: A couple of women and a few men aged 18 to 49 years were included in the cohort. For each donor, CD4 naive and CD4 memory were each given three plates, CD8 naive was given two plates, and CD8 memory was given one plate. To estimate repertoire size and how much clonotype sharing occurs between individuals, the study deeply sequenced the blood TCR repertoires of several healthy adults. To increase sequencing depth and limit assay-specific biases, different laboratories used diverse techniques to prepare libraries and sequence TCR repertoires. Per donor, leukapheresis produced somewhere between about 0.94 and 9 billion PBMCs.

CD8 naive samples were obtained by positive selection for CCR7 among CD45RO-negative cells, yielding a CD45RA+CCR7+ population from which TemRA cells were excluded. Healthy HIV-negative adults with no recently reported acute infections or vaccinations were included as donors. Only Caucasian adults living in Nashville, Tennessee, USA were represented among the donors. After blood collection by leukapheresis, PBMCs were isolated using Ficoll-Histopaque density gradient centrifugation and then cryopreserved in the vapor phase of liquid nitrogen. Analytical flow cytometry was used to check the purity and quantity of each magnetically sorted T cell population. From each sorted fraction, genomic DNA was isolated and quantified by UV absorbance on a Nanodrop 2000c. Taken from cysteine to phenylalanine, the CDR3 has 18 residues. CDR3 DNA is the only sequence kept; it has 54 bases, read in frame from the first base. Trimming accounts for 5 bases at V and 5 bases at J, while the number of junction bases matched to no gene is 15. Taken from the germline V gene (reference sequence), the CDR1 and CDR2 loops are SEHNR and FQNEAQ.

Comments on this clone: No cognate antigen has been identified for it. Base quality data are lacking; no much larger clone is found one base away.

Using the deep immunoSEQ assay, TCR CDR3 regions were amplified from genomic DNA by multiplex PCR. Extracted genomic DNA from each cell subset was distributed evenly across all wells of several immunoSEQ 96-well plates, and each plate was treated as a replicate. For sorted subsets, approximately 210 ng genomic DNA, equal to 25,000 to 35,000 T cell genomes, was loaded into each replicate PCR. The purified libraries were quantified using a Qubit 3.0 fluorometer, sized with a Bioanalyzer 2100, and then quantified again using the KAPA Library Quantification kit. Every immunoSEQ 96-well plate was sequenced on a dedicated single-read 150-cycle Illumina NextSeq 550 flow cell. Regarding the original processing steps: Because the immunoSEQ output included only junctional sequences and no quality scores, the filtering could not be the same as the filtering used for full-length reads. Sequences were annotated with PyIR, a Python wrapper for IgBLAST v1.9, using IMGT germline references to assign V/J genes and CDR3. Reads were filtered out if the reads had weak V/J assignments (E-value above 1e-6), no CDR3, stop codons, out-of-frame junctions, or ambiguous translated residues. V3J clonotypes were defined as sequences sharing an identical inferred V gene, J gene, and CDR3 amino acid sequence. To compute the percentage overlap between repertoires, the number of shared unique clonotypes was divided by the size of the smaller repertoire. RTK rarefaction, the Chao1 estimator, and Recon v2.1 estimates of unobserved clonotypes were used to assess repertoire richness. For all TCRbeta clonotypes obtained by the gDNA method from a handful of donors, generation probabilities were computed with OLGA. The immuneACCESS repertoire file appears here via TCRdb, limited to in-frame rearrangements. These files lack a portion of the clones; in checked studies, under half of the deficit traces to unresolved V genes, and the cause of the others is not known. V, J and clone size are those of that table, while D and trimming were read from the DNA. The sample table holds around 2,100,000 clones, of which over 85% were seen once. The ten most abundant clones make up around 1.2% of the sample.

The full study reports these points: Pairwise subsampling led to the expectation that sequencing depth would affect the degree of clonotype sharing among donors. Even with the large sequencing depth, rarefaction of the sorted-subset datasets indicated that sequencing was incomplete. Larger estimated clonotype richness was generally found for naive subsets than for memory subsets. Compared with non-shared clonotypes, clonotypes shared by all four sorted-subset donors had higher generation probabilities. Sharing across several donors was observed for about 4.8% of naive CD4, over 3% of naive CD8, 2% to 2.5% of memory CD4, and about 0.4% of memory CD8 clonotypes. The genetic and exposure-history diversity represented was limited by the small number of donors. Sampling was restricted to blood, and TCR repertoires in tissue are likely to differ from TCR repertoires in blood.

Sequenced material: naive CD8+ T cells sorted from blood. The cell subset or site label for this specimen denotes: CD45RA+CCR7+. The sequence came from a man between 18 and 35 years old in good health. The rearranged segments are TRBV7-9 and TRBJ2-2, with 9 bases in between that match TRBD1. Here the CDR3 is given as CASSPRDRVLSGTGELFF. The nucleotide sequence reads TGTGCCAGCAGCCCCCGGGACAGGGTACTCAGCGGGACCGGGGAGCTGTTTTTT.